The sequence of this T cell receptor (beta chain) was determined in a study of blood T cell repertoires in COVID-19. Overall study context: The analysed material was cDNA or gDNA that came from T cells, B-cell-depleted T cells, or PBMCs.

Under the authors' procedure: Researchers report that nucleated cell counts were estimated from reference gene primer amplification. The protocol was immunoSEQ multiplex PCR, while the TCRdb copy is restricted to in-frame clones and leaves out a portion. V, J and clone size are those of that table, while D and trimming were read from the DNA. The sample includes 150,000 to 200,000 clones, about 83% of them seen just once. Enrolled during active infection, Seattle patients were then followed longitudinally. The CDR3 extends over 15 amino acids. V was clipped by 4 bases and J by 3 bases, with 14 bases between them. Per germline, CDR1 SGHNT and CDR2 YENEEA.

This rearrangement joins TRBV11-3 to TRBJ2-3; possible D gene TRBD2, 6 bases. The source is a person aged 65-85 years with COVID-19, enrolled during active disease. Input material: peripheral blood. The CDR3 loop is CASSSGLGITDTQYF. The CDR3 bases are TGTGCCAGCAGCTCGGGACTTGGGATAACAGATACGCAGTATTTT.